The T cell receptor (beta chain) under discussion was sequenced for a study of blood T cell repertoires in COVID-19. At the level of the study: The United States, Italy and Spain provided the acute and convalescent COVID-19 samples. Sample material is recorded as cDNA or gDNA derived from T cells, B-cell-depleted T cells, or PBMCs.

CDR1 is MNHEY and CDR2 is SVGAGI in the germline V gene. The V gene end was trimmed by 9 bases and the J gene end by 9 bases; junction bases not matched to a gene: 8. The CDR3 length is 14 residues. Original data processing: It was from reference gene primer amplification that nucleated cell counts were estimated. Clones were sequenced by immunoSEQ multiplex PCR, and TCRdb holds only the in-frame ones, with some missing. The DNA was the basis for D and trimming; V, J and clone size are from that table. Seen here are fewer than 180,000 clones, roughly 87% observed once, and the top ten hold about 4%. The chain carries TRBV6-5 and TRBJ2-1, with 13 bases identical to TRBD2. The sample consisted of peripheral blood. This clonotype originated in a woman aged 55-69 years with active or convalescent COVID-19. The CDR3 bases are TGTGCCAGTCGACTAGCGGGGGGTTCTGGTGAGCAGTTCTTC. It yields the protein CASRLAGGSGEQFF.